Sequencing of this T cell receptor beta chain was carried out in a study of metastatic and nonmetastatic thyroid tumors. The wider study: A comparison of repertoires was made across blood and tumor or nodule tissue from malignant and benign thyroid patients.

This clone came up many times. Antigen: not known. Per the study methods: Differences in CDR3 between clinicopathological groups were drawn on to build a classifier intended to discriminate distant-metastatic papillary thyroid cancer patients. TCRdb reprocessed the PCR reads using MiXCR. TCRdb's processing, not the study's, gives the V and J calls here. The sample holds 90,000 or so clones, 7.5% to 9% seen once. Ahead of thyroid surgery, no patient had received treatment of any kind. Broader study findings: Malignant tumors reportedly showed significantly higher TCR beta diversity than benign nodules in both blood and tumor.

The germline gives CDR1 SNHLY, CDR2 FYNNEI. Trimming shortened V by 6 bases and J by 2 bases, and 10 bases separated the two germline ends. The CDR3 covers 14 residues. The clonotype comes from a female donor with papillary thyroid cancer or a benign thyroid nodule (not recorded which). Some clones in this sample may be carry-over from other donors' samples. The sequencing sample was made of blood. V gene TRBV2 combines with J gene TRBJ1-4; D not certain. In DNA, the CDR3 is TGTGCCAGCAGAAAAGGGAGGACTAATGAAAAACTGTTTTTT. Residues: CASRKGRTNEKLFF.